This entry features one TCR delta chain sequence. What this receptor recognizes is not known. Relative to the germline gene, one junction end is altered; a read error may explain this. These data belong to a study of gamma-delta chains in newborns, infants, children (dated by TCRdb to between 2018 and 2021). In terms of the full investigation: According to the study title, microbial exposure causes polyclonal expansion of innate gammadelta T cells right after birth. How innate gammadelta T cell populations in human newborns were shaped by microbial exposure immediately after birth was investigated in the study.

CDR1 and CDR2, per the germline V gene, are GEAIGNYY and EKD. Its CDR3 holds 23 amino acids, cysteine through phenylalanine. Only the CDR3 part of the read is kept: 69 bases, read in frame from the first base. Data came from an Illumina MiSeq. TCRdb processed the public reads again with the CATT caller, after which rows with matching DNA were combined. In this sample the table shows under 5,500 delta-chain clones, less than 6% of which occur a single time. The ten largest account for 5% to 7% of the sample. The sample was blood. The rearranged chain carries TRDV2 and TRDJ1, with 13 middle bases fitting TRDD3. The sequence came from a child who was a newborn, infant or young child, either healthy, febrile or measles-vaccinated (not recorded which). In nucleotide form, the sequence is TGTGCCTGTGACACCGTTTCCGAAGCCTTCCCGACTGGGGGATACGGGTACACCGATAAACACATCTTT. Its amino acids are CACDTVSEAFPTGGYGYTDKHIF.